This T cell receptor beta chain was found in a study of T cell repertoires in cytomegalovirus infection. Via MiXCR, TCRdb re-called the reads, giving one row per CDR3 protein. The table shows 200,000 to 300,000 distinct CDR3 sequences, with approximately 9.2% occurring only once. This clonotype was seen ten or more times. Germline V gene data show CDR1 as SGHTA and CDR2 as FQGTGA. The V segment lost 1 base and the J segment 4 bases; nucleotides outside the gene matches: 6. CDR3 length equals 16 residues. The chain joins TRBV7-3 to TRBJ2-1, with 8 bases aligning to TRBD2. Sequenced: PBMCs. This TCR derives from a human donor in good health (CMV status not recorded). Some clones in this sample may be carry-over from other donors' samples. CDR3 in amino acids: CASSLKAGGGYNEQFF. CDR3 sequence (DNA): TGTGCCAGCAGCTTAAAGGCGGGGGGCGGGTACAATGAGCAGTTCTTC.